The clone carrying this TCR beta chain is labeled as medium-sized. Its matching antigen is unknown. TCRdb re-called the PCR reads with MiXCR. The table has under 30,000 clones, approximately 16% seen once. This entry comes from a study of metastatic and nonmetastatic thyroid tumors. Each patient went into thyroid surgery without having received any treatment. The CDR3 extends over 15 amino acids. CDR1 is SNHLY and CDR2 is FYNNEI in the germline V gene. Trimming stripped 5 bases from V and 4 bases from J, with 18 bases between. Regarding the study as a whole: Across blood and tumor, TCR beta diversity in malignant thyroid tumors was reportedly significantly higher than in benign nodules.

This clonotype was obtained from a male donor with papillary thyroid cancer or a benign thyroid nodule (not recorded which). Some clones in this sample may be carry-over from other donors' samples. Sequenced material: blood. The chain uses TRBV2 and TRBJ2-7, with D possibly being TRBD2 (5 bases). The chain's CDR3 is CASSSSGRARYEQYF. In DNA form, the CDR3 reads TGTGCCAGCAGTTCGAGTGGGCGGGCCAGGTACGAGCAGTACTTC.